This paragraph covers one TCR beta chain sequence. Its antigen is currently unknown. None of the glioblastoma patients had an isocitrate dehydrogenase mutation. Trimming removed 4 bases from V and 4 bases from J, with 9 bases in between. Germline V CDR1 and CDR2: SGHRS, YFSETQ. The CDR3 totals 13 residues. This entry belongs to a study of glioma-infiltrating T cells after dendritic cell vaccination. Overall study findings and caveats: Only a small number of patients had complete blood and tumor samples. Survival was not directly related to TCR clonality in these patients.

The protocol was immunoSEQ multiplex PCR, while the TCRdb copy is restricted to in-frame clones and leaves out a portion. The sample shows tens of thousands of clones, around 86% of them seen only once. This TCR was recovered from a human donor with glioblastoma. Sequencing was performed on blood, taken before dendritic cell vaccination. The chain has TRBV5-1 and TRBJ2-1; maybe TRBD1 (6 bases). CDR3 loop: CASSLTGYNEQFF. CDR3 coding DNA: TGCGCCAGCAGCCTTACAGGGTACAATGAGCAGTTCTTC.